These 17 T cell receptor beta chains share one sample of origin, sequenced in a study of blood T cell repertoires in COVID-19. Clones were sequenced by immunoSEQ multiplex PCR, and TCRdb holds only the in-frame ones, with some missing. The sample lists roughly 430,000 clones, approximately 91% occurring once. Material for sequencing was PBMCs or T cells enriched from blood (not recorded which). The receptor source for this set is a woman aged 40 to 50 with acute COVID-19.

This clone was recorded at least ten times. J is TRBJ2-2 and V is TRBV4-2; D unresolved. The CDR3 spans 16 residues. V dropped 0 bases and J dropped 1 base, with 9 bases sitting between them. Germline CDR1 and CDR2: LGHNA and YNFKEQ. The CDR3 bases are TGTGCCAGCAGCCAAGACCCGCGGCAGAACACCGGGGAGCTGTTTTTT. Amino acids: CASSQDPRQNTGELFF.

The CDR3 is CASSAGGTTGETQYF. The CDR3 nucleotides read TGTGCCAGCAGCGCAGGGGGCACGACTGGAGAGACCCAGTACTTC. This chain joins TRBV9 and TRBJ2-5; TRBD1 aligns across 8 bases. CDR3 length: 15 amino acids. The germline CDR1 and CDR2 sequences are SGDLS and YYNGEE. With 3 bases clipped from V and 4 bases from J, the junction kept 8 bases outside the gene matches.

This rearrangement joins TRBV2 to TRBJ1-4; no firm D call. The CDR3 contains 14 residues. CDR1 SNHLY and CDR2 FYNNEI come from the germline V gene. V lost 4 bases to trimming and J lost 8 bases, with 14 bases between them. The CDR3 nucleotides are TGTGCCAGCAGTGTGGCGGGGAGTCGGGAAAAACTGTTTTTT. The encoded protein is CASSVAGSREKLFF. The variable domain in full, with the rest retrieved from reference TRBV2 and TRBJ1-4, is EPEVTQTPSHQVTQMGQEVILRCVPISNHLYFYWYRQILGQKVEFLVSFYNNEISEKSEIFDDQFSVERPDGSNFTLKIRSTKLEDSAMYFCASSVAGSREKLFFGSGTQLSVL.

The chain couples TRBV7-8 to TRBJ1-5; D uncertain. The germline V gene encodes CDR1 SGHVS and CDR2 FQNEAQ. The ends were cut back, 2 bases at V and 5 bases at J, with 22 bases in the middle. This CDR3 has 18 amino acids. The CDR3 reads CASSLFGRRAAKDQPQHF. CDR3 DNA sequence: TGTGCCAGCAGCTTATTTGGGAGGAGAGCGGCAAAGGATCAGCCCCAGCATTTT. Combining the CDR3 with reference TRBV7-8 and TRBJ1-5 gives the whole variable domain GAGVSQSPRYKVAKRGQDVALRCDPISGHVSLFWYQQALGQGPEFLTYFQNEAQLDKSGLPSDRFFAERPEGSVSTLKIQRTQQEDSAVYLCASSLFGRRAAKDQPQHFGDGTRLSIL.

This sequence joins TRBV5-4 and TRBJ2-7; no clear D gene. Per the germline V gene, CDR1 is SGHNT and CDR2 is YYREEE (reference sequence). V was cut by 0 bases and J by 0 bases, with 13 bases left in between. The CDR3 has 16 amino acids. The CDR3 region is CASSLGGSYTSYEQYF. The CDR3 nucleotides are TGTGCCAGCAGCTTGGGCGGCTCTTATACCTCCTACGAGCAGTACTTC.

J is TRBJ1-1 and V is TRBV6-6; tentatively, D is TRBD1 (5 bases). This CDR3 is 14 amino acids long. Trimming took 2 bases from V and 5 from J, leaving 12 bases between them. CDR1 is MNHNY, CDR2 SVGAGI, per germline (reference sequence). DNA of the CDR3: TGTGCCAGCAGTTACACCGGGGGGGGGACTGAAGCTTTCTTT. Protein: CASSYTGGGTEAFF.

The chain uses TRBV25-1 and TRBJ2-3; D is unclear. Trimming pared 3 bases from V and 2 bases from J, leaving 6 bases between. Germline V lookup: CDR1 MGHDK, CDR2 SYGVNS. The CDR3 extends over 13 amino acids. CDR3 in DNA: TGTGCCAGCAGTGATACTAACACAGATACGCAGTATTTT. Encoded protein: CASSDTNTDTQYF. Together with reference TRBV25-1 and TRBJ2-3, the CDR3 gives the full variable domain: EADIYQTPRYLVIGTGKKITLECSQTMGHDKMYWYQQDPGMELHLIHYSYGVNSTEKGDLSSESTVSRIRTEHFPLTLESARPSHTSQYLCASSDTNTDTQYFGPGTRLTVL.

The chain joins TRBV7-2 to TRBJ2-3; D may be TRBD1 (6 bases). CDR1 SGHTA and CDR2 FQGNSA come from the germline V gene. There are 14 residues in the CDR3. The V gene lost 5 bases and the J gene lost 6 bases, with 15 bases spanning the gap. The CDR3 DNA is TGTGCCAGCAGCCCACCAGGGACACGGGATACGCAGTATTTT. As protein: CASSPPGTRDTQYF.

This clone was seen once. The chain employs TRBV12-5 and TRBJ1-2, with a tentative D call TRBD1 (6 bases). The CDR3 runs to 12 residues. V lost 3 bases and J lost 4, with 6 bases in between. The germline CDR1 and CDR2 sequences are LGHNT and FRNRAP. CDR3 amino acids: CASGLGGYGYTF. In nucleotides, the CDR3 is TGTGCTAGTGGTTTAGGGGGCTATGGCTACACCTTC.

The genes are TRBV27 and TRBJ2-7, with 11 positions matching TRBD2. CDR1 and CDR2 from the germline V gene are MNHEY and SMNVEV (reference sequence). Trimming cost V 2 bases and J 0 bases; bases outside gene matches: 3. The CDR3 sequence is 16 residues long. The CDR3 loop reads CASSLTSGGPSYEQYF. In nucleotides, the CDR3 is TGTGCCAGCAGTTTAACTAGCGGGGGACCCTCCTACGAGCAGTACTTC.

CDR3 coding DNA: TGTGCTAGTGGCCTGACATTGCCCGGGGACACCGGGGAGCTGTTTTTT. Amino acids: CASGLTLPGDTGELFF. The chain couples TRBV12-5 to TRBJ2-2, with a tentative D call TRBD2 (5 bases). V was shortened by 6 bases and J by 3 bases, with 17 bases between the two germline ends. The germline V gene has CDR1 LGHNT and CDR2 FRNRAP. The CDR3 sequence is 16 residues long.

The chain recombines TRBV18 with TRBJ1-2; 9 bases are a match to TRBD1. The germline V gene encodes CDR1 KGHSH and CDR2 LQKENI. The CDR3 length is 15 residues. J lost 0 bases, V lost 5 bases, and 4 bases had no gene match. CDR3 amino acids: CASSATGGPNYGYTF. CDR3 nucleotides: TGTGCCAGCTCAGCAACAGGGGGCCCTAACTATGGCTACACCTTC.

The gene calls are TRBV6-1 and TRBJ2-3; D is possibly TRBD1 (5 bases). The germline V and J ends were trimmed by 2 bases and 2 bases, with 17 bases remaining between them. CDR1 is MNHNS and CDR2 is SASEGT in the germline V gene. The CDR3 is 17 residues long. The CDR3 loop is CASSEYEAGPFTDTQYF. CDR3 nucleotides: TGTGCCAGCAGTGAATATGAGGCAGGGCCCTTCACAGATACGCAGTATTTT.

The CDR3 loop is CAWSTLLRGKAGNTIYF. The CDR3 coding sequence is TGTGCCTGGAGCACCTTACTAAGGGGAAAGGCCGGAAACACCATATATTTT. The chain uses TRBV30 and TRBJ1-3; D is perhaps TRBD1 (5 bases). Germline lookup yields CDR1 GTSNPN and CDR2 SVGIG (reference sequence). V was pared by 3 bases and J by 4 bases, with 22 bases between. The CDR3 totals 17 residues.

J is TRBJ2-7 and V is TRBV7-8, with 7 bases fitting TRBD2. The trim removed 5 bases at V and 7 bases at J, leaving 11 bases unmatched. The CDR3 spans 14 residues. Germline assignment: CDR1 SGHVS and CDR2 FQNEAQ. The CDR3 spells CASSLGQAGGEQYF. The CDR3 nucleotides read TGTGCCAGCAGCCTGGGCCAAGCCGGGGGGGAGCAGTACTTC.

This sequence joins TRBV5-1 and TRBJ2-3, with 10 bases matching TRBD2. The CDR3 is 15 amino acids. CDR1 is SGHRS and CDR2 is YFSETQ in the germline V gene. V gave up 1 base and J gave up 6 bases; unmatched junction bases: 5. The CDR3 region is CASSLTSGARDTQYF. Written as DNA, the CDR3 is TGCGCCAGCAGCTTGACTAGCGGGGCGAGGGATACGCAGTATTTT.

The chain has TRBV7-2 and TRBJ1-1; 7 nucleotides align to TRBD1. V lost 4 bases, J lost 0 bases, and 5 bases stayed unmatched. The CDR3 contains 15 residues. The germline CDR1 and CDR2 sequences are SGHTA and FQGNSA. This CDR3 is CASSSRQGMNTEAFF. The CDR3 DNA reads TGTGCCAGCAGCTCACGACAGGGCATGAACACTGAAGCTTTCTTT.